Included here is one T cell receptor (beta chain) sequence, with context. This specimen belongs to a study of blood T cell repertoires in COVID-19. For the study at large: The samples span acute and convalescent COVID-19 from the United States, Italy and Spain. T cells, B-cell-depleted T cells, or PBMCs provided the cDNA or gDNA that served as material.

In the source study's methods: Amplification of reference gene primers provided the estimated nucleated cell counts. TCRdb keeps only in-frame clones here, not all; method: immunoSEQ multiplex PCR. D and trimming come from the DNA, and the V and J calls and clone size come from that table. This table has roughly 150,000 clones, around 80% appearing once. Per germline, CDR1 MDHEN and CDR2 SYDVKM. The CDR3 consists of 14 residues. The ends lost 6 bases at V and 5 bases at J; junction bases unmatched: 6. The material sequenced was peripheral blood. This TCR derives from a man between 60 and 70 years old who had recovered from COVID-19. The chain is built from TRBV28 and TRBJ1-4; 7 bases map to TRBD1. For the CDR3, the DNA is TGTGCCAGCAGGATAGGGACAGCGAATGAAAAACTGTTTTTT. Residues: CASRIGTANEKLFF.